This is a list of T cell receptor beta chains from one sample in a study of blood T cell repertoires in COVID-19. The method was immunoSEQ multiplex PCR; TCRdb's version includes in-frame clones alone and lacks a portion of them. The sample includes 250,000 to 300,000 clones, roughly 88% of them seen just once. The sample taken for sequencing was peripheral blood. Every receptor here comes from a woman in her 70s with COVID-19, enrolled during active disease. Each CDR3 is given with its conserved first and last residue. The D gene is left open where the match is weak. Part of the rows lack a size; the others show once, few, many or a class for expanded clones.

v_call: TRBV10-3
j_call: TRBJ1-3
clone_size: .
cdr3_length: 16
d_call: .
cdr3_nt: TGTGCCATCAGAGATATTGCCACCAGGGCTGGAAACACCATATATTTT
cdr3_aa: CAIRDIATRAGNTIYF

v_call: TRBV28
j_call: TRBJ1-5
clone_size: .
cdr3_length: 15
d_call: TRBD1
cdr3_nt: TGTGCCAGCAGCCCGGACAGGCCAGGGGAACAGCCCCAGCATTTT
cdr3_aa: CASSPDRPGEQPQHF

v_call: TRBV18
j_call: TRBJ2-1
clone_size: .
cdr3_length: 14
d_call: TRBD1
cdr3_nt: TGTGCCAGCTCCCCACAGGGGCAATACAATGAGCAGTTCTTC
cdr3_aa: CASSPQGQYNEQFF

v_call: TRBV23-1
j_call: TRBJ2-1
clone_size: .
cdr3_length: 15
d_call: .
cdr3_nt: TGCGCCAGCAGTCAATACGCGTATACCTACAATGAGCAGTTCTTC
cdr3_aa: CASSQYAYTYNEQFF

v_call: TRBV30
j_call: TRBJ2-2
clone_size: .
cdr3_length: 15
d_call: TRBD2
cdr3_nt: TGTGCCTGGAGTTCTAGCGGGAGGGACACCGGGGAGCTGTTTTTT
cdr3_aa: CAWSSSGRDTGELFF

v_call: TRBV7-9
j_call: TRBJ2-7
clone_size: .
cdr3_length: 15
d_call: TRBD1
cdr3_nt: TGTGCCAGCAGCCAACCGGGACAGACATCCTACGAGCAGTACTTC
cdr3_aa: CASSQPGQTSYEQYF

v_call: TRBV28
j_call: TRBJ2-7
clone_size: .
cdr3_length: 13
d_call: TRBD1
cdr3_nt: TGTGCCAGCAATACAGGGGTCGCGTTCGAGCAGTACTTC
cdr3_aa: CASNTGVAFEQYF

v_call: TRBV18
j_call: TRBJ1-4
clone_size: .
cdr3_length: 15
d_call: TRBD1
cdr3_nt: TGTGCCAGCTCGGACAGACAGGGGGCTGGTGAAAAACTGTTTTTT
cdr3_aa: CASSDRQGAGEKLFF

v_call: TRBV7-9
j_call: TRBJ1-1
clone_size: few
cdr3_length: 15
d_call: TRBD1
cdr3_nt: TGTGCCAGCAGCACGACAGGGGCCTGGGGCACTGAAGCTTTCTTT
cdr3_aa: CASSTTGAWGTEAFF

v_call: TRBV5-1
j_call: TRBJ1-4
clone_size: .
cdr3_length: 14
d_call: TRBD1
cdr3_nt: TGCGCCAGCAGCCCCGGACAGGAGGGCGAAAAACTGTTTTTT
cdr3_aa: CASSPGQEGEKLFF

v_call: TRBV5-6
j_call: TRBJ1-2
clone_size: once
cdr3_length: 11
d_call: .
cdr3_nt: TGTGCCAGCAGCTACACATATGGCTACACCTTC
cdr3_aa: CASSYTYGYTF

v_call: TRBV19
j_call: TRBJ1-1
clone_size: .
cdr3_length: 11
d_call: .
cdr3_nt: TGTGCCAGTAGTGAATCCGGTTCAGCTTTCTTT
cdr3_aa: CASSESGSAFF

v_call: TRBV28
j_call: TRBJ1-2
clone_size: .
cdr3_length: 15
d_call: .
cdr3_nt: TGTGCCAGCAGCCCTTCACGGCAGGGAAACTATGGCTACACCTTC
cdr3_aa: CASSPSRQGNYGYTF

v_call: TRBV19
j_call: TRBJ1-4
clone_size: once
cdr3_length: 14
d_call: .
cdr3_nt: TGTGCCAGTTTACAGGGATCAAAGAATGAAAAACTGTTTTTT
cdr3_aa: CASLQGSKNEKLFF

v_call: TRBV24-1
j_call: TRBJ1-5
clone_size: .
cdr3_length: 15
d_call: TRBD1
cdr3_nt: TGTGCCACCAGTGGGGCCGGGACAGGAAATCAGCCCCAGCATTTT
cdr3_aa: CATSGAGTGNQPQHF

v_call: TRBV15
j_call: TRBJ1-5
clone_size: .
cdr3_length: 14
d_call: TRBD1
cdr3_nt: TGTGCCACCAGCGGGACAGGGGGCCTTCAGCCCCAGCATTTT
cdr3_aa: CATSGTGGLQPQHF

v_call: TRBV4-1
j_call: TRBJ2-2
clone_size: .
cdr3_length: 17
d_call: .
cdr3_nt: TGCGCCAGCAGCCAAGTCAAAGAGGCGGCAAACACCGGGGAGCTGTTTTTT
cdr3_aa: CASSQVKEAANTGELFF

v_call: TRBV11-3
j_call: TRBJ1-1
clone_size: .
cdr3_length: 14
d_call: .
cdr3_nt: TGTGCCAGCAGCTTCGTGGGGCTGAACACTGAAGCTTTCTTT
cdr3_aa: CASSFVGLNTEAFF

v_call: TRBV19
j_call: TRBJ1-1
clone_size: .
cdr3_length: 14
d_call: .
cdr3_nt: TGTGCCAGTAGTATCACAGGGATGAACACTGAAGCTTTCTTT
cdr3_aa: CASSITGMNTEAFF

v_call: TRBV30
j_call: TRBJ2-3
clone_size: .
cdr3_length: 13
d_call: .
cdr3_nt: TGTGCCTGGAGTGCTCGGACTGGAGATACGCAGTATTTT
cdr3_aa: CAWSARTGDTQYF

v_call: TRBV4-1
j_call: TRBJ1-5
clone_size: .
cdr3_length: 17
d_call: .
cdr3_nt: TGCGCCAGCAGCCAAGCTGTTGACGGGGTGGGCAATCAGCCCCAGCATTTT
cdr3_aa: CASSQAVDGVGNQPQHF